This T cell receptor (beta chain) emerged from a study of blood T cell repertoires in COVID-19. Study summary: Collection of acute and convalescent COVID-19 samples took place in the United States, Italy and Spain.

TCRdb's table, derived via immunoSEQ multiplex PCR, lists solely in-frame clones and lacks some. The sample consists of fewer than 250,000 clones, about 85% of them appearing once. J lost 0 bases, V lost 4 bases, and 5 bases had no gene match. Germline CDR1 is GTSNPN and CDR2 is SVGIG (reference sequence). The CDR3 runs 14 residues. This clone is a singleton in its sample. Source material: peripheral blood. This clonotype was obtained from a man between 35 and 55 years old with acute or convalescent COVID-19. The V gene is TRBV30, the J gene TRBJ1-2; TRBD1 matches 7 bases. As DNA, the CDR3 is TGTGCCTGGACAGGGGGTATGACTAACTATGGCTACACCTTC. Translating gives CAWTGGMTNYGYTF.